These T cell receptor beta chains were read from a single sample in a study of T-cell memory formation after mild COVID-19. From the 5' RACE reads, TCRdb called clonotypes with MiXCR, one entry per CDR3 protein. This table has approximately 500,000 distinct CDR3 sequences, nearly 25% appearing once. Sequenced sample: PBMCs or a T cell subset sorted from them (not recorded which). Receptor source: an adult woman who had mild COVID-19 (a few samples of this study predate the infection). Cell type and time point are not known. CDR3s leave out the opening cysteine and the closing phenylalanine or tryptophan.

>TRBJ2-3|12|TRBV5-5
ASSLGGVTDTQY
>TRBJ2-7|13|TRBV25-1
ASSEFGTGSHEQY
>TRBJ2-5|12|TRBV4-1
ASSQEAFRETQY
>TRBJ2-2|16|TRBV2
ASSEAVEGPTNTGELF
>TRBJ2-3|14|TRBV14
ASSLGAQLNTDTQY
>TRBJ2-3|14|TRBV7-9
ASTPIGSGHTDTQY
>TRBJ2-2|13|TRBV7-9
ASSAGQASTGELF
>TRBJ2-3|12|TRBV12-3/TRBV12-4
ASNFGQPVDTQY
>TRBJ2-3|13|TRBV4-2
ASSQELVTTDTQY
>TRBJ2-5|15|TRBV7-9
ASSLTSYGRTFETQY
>TRBJ2-5|13|TRBV5-1
ASSFSGDYQETQY
>TRBJ2-7|11|TRBV11-3
ASSLGGRREQY
>TRBJ1-1|10|TRBV7-9
ASSLLTGLAF
>TRBJ2-3|15|TRBV12-3/TRBV12-4
ASSPGTSGREGDTQY
>TRBJ1-1|15|TRBV18
ASSRDSLPLSNTEAF
>TRBJ2-5|11|TRBV3-1
ASSQDGVETQY
>TRBJ2-1|14|TRBV20-1
SARDRSGVRVNEQF
>TRBJ1-1|11|TRBV7-2
ASSKNGNTEAF
>TRBJ1-4|13|TRBV6-6
ASSYWTGDNEKLF
>TRBJ1-1|12|TRBV5-5
ASSLVIQGTEAF
>TRBJ2-3|12|TRBV20-1
SPQRQLLTDTQY
>TRBJ2-5|12|TRBV5-1
ASSSSRGRETQY
>TRBJ2-5|10|TRBV7-9
ASSFRGETQY
>TRBJ2-3|12|TRBV3-1
ASSQALSGDTQY
>TRBJ2-1|14|TRBV15
ATSRDVGVSYNEQF
>TRBJ2-2|14|TRBV15
ATSRDDVFVIGELF
>TRBJ2-5|11|TRBV5-1
ASSLGGQETQY
>TRBJ2-7|10|TRBV5-6
ASSLYVSEQY
>TRBJ2-7|13|TRBV7-8
ASSPDRGDSYEQY
>TRBJ2-1|14|TRBV6-2/TRBV6-3
ASSYLDSGAYNEQF
>TRBJ1-2|12|TRBV9
ASAVGGGNYGYT
>TRBJ2-5|16|TRBV12-3/TRBV12-4
ASSWNPGTGLGAETQY
>TRBJ2-7|11|TRBV2
ASSEGTHGLQY
>TRBJ2-1|11|TRBV7-2
ASSRRLDNEQF
>TRBJ2-4|16|TRBV21-1
ASSSFGQGLRVKNIQY
>TRBJ2-1|14|TRBV19
ASSIFTGISGTDQF
>TRBJ2-7|13|TRBV6-5
ASTYGSGSFYEQY
>TRBJ2-1|14|TRBV20-1
SAYYPLAGVGNEQF
>TRBJ2-7|13|TRBV13
ASSFIGYGSYEQY
>TRBJ2-1|16|TRBV20-1
SAMDGGRGRNSYNEQF
>TRBJ2-7|11|TRBV29-1
SVQIPVGYEQY
>TRBJ2-2|14|TRBV29-1
SVWEAPKGNTGELF
>TRBJ2-5|18|TRBV20-1
SARTEEGDWTSGGAGGGN
>TRBJ1-1|12|TRBV5-5
ASSLTRVNTEAF
>TRBJ2-2|14|TRBV7-9
ASSFQRDLHGGELF
>TRBJ2-3|14|TRBV7-9
ASSQYSRDSTDTQY
>TRBJ1-1|12|TRBV20-1
SAPVGGPDTEAF
>TRBJ1-6|12|TRBV5-1
ASSETGSGSPLH
>TRBJ2-7|11|TRBV20-1
SARGLGSYEQY
>TRBJ2-7|12|TRBV20-1
SARAQGRRGEQY
>TRBJ2-1|12|TRBV4-2
ASSQNSLGNEQF
>TRBJ2-1|11|TRBV29-1
SVDREAYNEQF
>TRBJ2-3|12|TRBV6-6
ASRTTGSTDTQY
>TRBJ2-3|13|TRBV18
ASSPGLGGRDTQY